The text below deals with one T cell receptor (beta chain). Generated by immunoSEQ multiplex PCR, the TCRdb table keeps only in-frame clones and is missing some. Seen here are 100,000 to 150,000 clones, about nine tenths observed once, and the top ten hold around 0.99%. These data originate in a study of OX40 agonist ivuxolimab in advanced cancers. The germline V gene encodes CDR1 LNHDA and CDR2 SQIVND (reference sequence). V was shortened by 1 base and J by 2 bases, with 6 bases between the two germline ends. The CDR3 sequence is 14 residues long. V is TRBV19 and J is TRBJ2-1, with D hard to call. This sequence originates from an adult with an advanced solid tumor such as melanoma, head and neck, liver or kidney cancer. The specimen comprised CD4+ or CD8+ T cells sorted from blood, sampled in a trial of the OX40 agonist ivuxolimab. In nucleotides, the CDR3 is TGTGCCAGTAGTATAGGGCAGACCTACAATGAGCAGTTCTTC. Residues: CASSIGQTYNEQFF.